This T cell receptor beta chain was recorded in a study of a mutant IDH1 vaccine in newly diagnosed glioma. In the study overall: Of the patients given treatment, around 62% were male and 37.5% were female, and a mean age of around 38 years was recorded.

Clones were sequenced by immunoSEQ multiplex PCR, and TCRdb holds only the in-frame ones, with some missing. The sample includes under 95,000 clones, over 75% seen only once; the top ten take 0.55% to 0.65%. The study, taken as a whole, reports: It was about 93% of patients that developed vaccine-induced immune responses.

Regarding time point: week 5, during vaccination. Vaccine doses each comprised 300 ug of mutant IDH1 20-mer peptide, with topical imiquimod. As regards this clone: What it binds is not known.

Germline V CDR1 and CDR2: MNHEY, SVGAGI. The CDR3 runs 15 residues. V gave up 2 bases and J gave up 0 bases; unmatched junction bases: 3. Specimen: PBMCs, collected from a glioma patient whose treatment included an IDH1 peptide vaccine. The receptor was isolated from a woman between 45 and 65 years old with glioma. The chain recombines TRBV6-5 with TRBJ2-7; 8 nucleotides match TRBD1. In DNA, the CDR3 is TGTGCCAGCAGTTACGGGACAGGCTACTCCTACGAGCAGTACTTC. This codes for CASSYGTGYSYEQYF.